The T cell receptor (beta chain) described here comes from a study of blood T cells in healthy people across ages. Turning to the study itself: With template switching, about one barcoded beta molecule was captured per two T cells.

CDR1 and CDR2 from the germline V gene are SGHRS and YFSETQ. The CDR3 length is 17 residues. Losses at the gene ends were 3 bases for V and 5 bases for J; bases not matched to a gene: 14. A second PCR of 7 to 11 cycles used a sample-barcoded 5' primer and a J-beta primer mix. TCRdb reprocessed the 5' RACE reads via MiXCR and lists one record per CDR3 protein. The data contain 1.5 million to 2 million distinct CDR3 sequences, about 31% of them singletons. In its sample, this clonotype was seen a few times. This TCR was recovered from a woman in her thirties in good health. The source material was blood. The chain recombines TRBV5-1 with TRBJ2-1, with 7 positions matching TRBD2. For the CDR3, the DNA is TGCGCCAGCAGCTCTAGTAGTTTTAAGGCGGGAGACAATGAGCAGTTCTTC. It specifies CASSSSSFKAGDNEQFF.